This entry is about one T cell receptor beta chain. Ages ranged from roughly 18 to 95 years, with residence in more than 20 US areas. Each participant's cohort was designated according to participant-reported clinical history. This record belongs to a study of blood T cell repertoires in COVID-19. V was clipped by 6 bases and J by 4 bases, with 12 bases between them. The CDR3 is 14 amino acids. Germline lookup yields CDR1 MNHEY and CDR2 SMNVEV (reference sequence). The table came from immunoSEQ multiplex PCR; TCRdb's copy has only in-frame clones and leaves some out. Of 200,000 to 250,000 clones listed, 87% are singletons.

The rearrangement links TRBV27 to TRBJ1-4; D is possibly TRBD1 (5 bases). Sequencing was performed on PBMCs or T cells enriched from blood (not recorded which). This TCR was recovered from a man aged 25-45 years who had recovered from COVID-19. CDR3 nucleotide sequence: TGTGCCAGCAGAAGACAGTCCCTTAATGAAAAACTGTTTTTT. It specifies CASRRQSLNEKLFF.